The 26 T cell receptor beta chains listed next were all sequenced from one sample in a study of cytomegalovirus exposure and HLA in healthy donors. It was with 60 Vbeta and 13 Jbeta primers that the PCR ran. Measured with immunoSEQ multiplex PCR; TCRdb has only the in-frame clones, and not every one. The sample consists of under 200,000 clones, under 90% of them appearing once. Sequencing input: PBMCs. The receptors shown here come from a young man in good health and CMV-seronegative.

This clone has a single count. The chain joins TRBV28 to TRBJ2-4; maybe TRBD2 (5 bases). CDR3 size: 14 residues. Trimming cost V 3 bases and J 2 bases, with 8 bases left between them. Germline-derived CDR1 and CDR2 are MDHEN and SYDVKM. Written as DNA, the CDR3 is TGTGCCAGCAGTTTCCGGGGATCCAAAAACATTCAGTACTTC. Translated: CASSFRGSKNIQYF.

This chain links TRBV6-4 with TRBJ2-3; TRBD2 matches 16 bases. The CDR3 sequence is 16 residues long. The V segment lost 5 bases and the J segment 4 bases; nucleotides outside the gene matches: 3. CDR1 and CDR2 (germline): MRHNA, SNTAGT. DNA of the CDR3: TGTGCCAGCAGTCTCGGGACTAGCGGGGGGGCAGATACGCAGTATTTT. Translated: CASSLGTSGGADTQYF.

The chain has TRBV2 and TRBJ2-5, with TRBD2 identical over 11 bases. With the DNA end fitting TRBJ2-7 better, the J assignment may be wrong. Germline CDR1 SNHLY, CDR2 FYNNEI. The CDR3 consists of 13 residues. The CDR3 DNA reads TGTGCCAGTACTAGCGGGGGACTCTACGAGCAGTACTTC. Protein sequence: CASTSGGLYEQYF.

The V gene is TRBV2, the J gene TRBJ1-4; 11 bases align to TRBD1. CDR1 and CDR2 from the germline V gene are SNHLY and FYNNEI. The CDR3 sequence is 16 residues long. Trimming at V came to 6 bases and at J to 1 base, leaving 4 bases not matched to a gene. The CDR3 protein is CASRKDRGRTNEKLFF. In DNA, the CDR3 is TGTGCCAGCAGGAAGGACAGGGGGCGAACTAATGAAAAACTGTTTTTT.

The V gene is TRBV28, the J gene TRBJ2-5; no reliable D call. The V and J ends lost 3 bases and 2 bases respectively, with 7 bases between them. The length of the CDR3 is 13 residues. The V gene's germline CDR1 is MDHEN and CDR2 SYDVKM. The CDR3 bases are TGTGCCAGCAGTTTCCCAGTTCAAGAGACCCAGTACTTC. Protein: CASSFPVQETQYF.

The rearrangement joins TRBV28 to TRBJ2-1; D gene uncertain. The CDR3 extends over 16 amino acids. V was cut by 5 bases and J by 6 bases, with 20 bases left in between. Germline V lookup: CDR1 MDHEN, CDR2 SYDVKM. CDR3 sequence reads: CASSLAPASPTNEQFF. The CDR3 nucleotides are TGTGCCAGCAGTCTCGCTCCCGCTAGTCCCACCAATGAGCAGTTCTTC.

The rearrangement joins TRBV19 to TRBJ1-6; weak D call: TRBD1 (6 bases). Germline CDR1 reads LNHDA; CDR2 reads SQIVND (reference sequence). Trimming pared 2 bases from V and 6 bases from J, leaving 11 bases between. This CDR3 contains 15 residues. The CDR3 protein is CASSIITGINSPLHF. In DNA, the CDR3 is TGTGCCAGTAGTATAATAACAGGGATTAATTCACCCCTCCACTTT.

The chain combines TRBV29-1 with TRBJ2-3, with 9 bases aligning to TRBD1. The CDR3 sequence is 17 residues long. The V gene's germline CDR1 is SQVTM and CDR2 ANQGSEA. The trim removed 0 bases at V and 4 bases at J, leaving 11 bases unmatched. The CDR3 loop is CSVEDWWGQGSPDTQYF. The CDR3, as DNA: TGCAGCGTTGAAGATTGGTGGGGACAGGGTAGCCCAGATACGCAGTATTTT.

The V and J genes are TRBV28 and TRBJ2-7; 9 bases line up with TRBD1. Per the germline V gene, CDR1 is MDHEN and CDR2 is SYDVKM. This CDR3 region has 20 residues. V was clipped by 5 bases and J by 2 bases; unmatched bases: 22. CDR3 sequence reads: CASSPIWGQGGKPGAYEQYF. Here the CDR3 DNA reads TGTGCCAGCAGTCCAATCTGGGGACAGGGCGGGAAACCCGGCGCCTACGAGCAGTACTTC.

The V and J genes are TRBV7-6 and TRBJ2-1; D is unresolved. This CDR3 is built from 12 residues. The germline CDR1 and CDR2 sequences are SGHVS and FNYEAQ. The V and J ends lost 5 bases and 16 bases respectively, with 18 bases between them. The CDR3 spells CASSRSSTRQFF. The CDR3 nucleotides are TGTGCCAGCAGCAGGTCCTCGACGCGGCAATTCTTC.

The rearrangement links TRBV6-5 to TRBJ1-4; TRBD1 matches at 8 bases. With 2 bases clipped from V and 4 bases from J, the junction kept 0 bases outside the gene matches. Germline CDR1 reads MNHEY; CDR2 reads SVGAGI. The CDR3 spans 14 residues. CDR3 sequence (DNA): TGTGCCAGCAGTTACGGACAGGGTAATGAAAAACTGTTTTTT. This codes for CASSYGQGNEKLFF.

As regards this clone: This CDR3 is missing its conserved last phenylalanine or tryptophan, likely due to a read error. The rearrangement joins TRBV7-8 to TRBJ2-7; D is possibly TRBD1 (5 bases). Deletions cut 2 bases from V and 2 bases from J, with 13 bases between. CDR3 length equals 15 residues. Germline V gives CDR1 SGHVS, CDR2 FQNEAQ. The CDR3 DNA sequence: TGTGCCAGCAGCTTATTCAGGGAAGGTCCCTACGAGCAGTACCTC. This encodes CASSLFREGPYEQYL.

This clone has a single count. The chain carries TRBV5-4 and TRBJ2-7; 8 bases map to TRBD1. CDR3 length equals 14 residues. The germline V gene encodes CDR1 SGHNT and CDR2 YYREEE (reference sequence). J lost 3 bases, V lost 4 bases, and 6 bases had no gene match. This CDR3 is CASSAGTGYYEQYF. The DNA of the CDR3 is TGTGCCAGCAGCGCCGGGACAGGTTACTACGAGCAGTACTTC.

This clone was counted once. The CDR3: CASSWDRGRAFF. The CDR3 DNA reads as TGTGCCAGCAGTTGGGACAGGGGGCGAGCTTTCTTT. The chain couples TRBV2 to TRBJ1-1, with 12 bases lining up with TRBD1. V was pared by 5 bases and J by 10 bases, with 2 bases of the junction left unmatched. The germline V gene encodes CDR1 SNHLY and CDR2 FYNNEI. The CDR3 has 12 amino acids.

This clone was recorded a few times. V is TRBV5-4 and J is TRBJ2-1, with 9 bases matching TRBD1. Looked up from germline, CDR1 is SGHNT and CDR2 is YYREEE (reference sequence). The CDR3 consists of 13 residues. V lost 7 bases and J lost 6; bases outside the gene matches: 5. The CDR3 nucleotides are TGTGCCAGCGGCGAGACAGGGGGCAATGAGCAGTTCTTC. Its translation is CASGETGGNEQFF. The full variable domain, completed using reference TRBV5-4 and TRBJ2-1, is ETGVTQSPTHLIKTRGQQVTLRCSSQSGHNTVSWYQQALGQGPQFIFQYYREEENGRGNFPPRFSGLQFPNYSSELNVNALELDDSALYLCASGETGGNEQFFGPGTRLTVL.

The CDR3 bases are TGTGCCAGCAGGGGTTGGACAGGGGTAAGTCAGCCCCAGCATTTT. It encodes CASRGWTGVSQPQHF. V is TRBV2 and J is TRBJ1-5, with TRBD1 matching over 9 bases. The CDR3 is made up of 15 amino acids. Trimming removed 6 bases from V and 6 bases from J; junction bases left unmatched: 9. In germline, CDR1 is SNHLY, CDR2 FYNNEI.

The J gene is TRBJ1-5, the V gene TRBV19, with a possible D match to TRBD1 (5 bases). Trimming pared 1 base from V and 2 bases from J, leaving 9 bases between. This CDR3 comprises 15 residues. Germline V gives CDR1 LNHDA, CDR2 SQIVND (reference sequence). The CDR3 nucleotides read TGTGCCAGTAGTATAGGAGGCAGGGGCAATCAGCCCCAGCATTTT. This gives the protein CASSIGGRGNQPQHF.

Only one count was recorded for this clone. The V call is TRBV5-4, the J call TRBJ2-2; TRBD1 is a possible D gene (6 bases). V was shortened by 3 bases and J by 0 bases, with 12 bases between the two germline ends. The V gene's germline CDR1 is SGHNT and CDR2 YYREEE (reference sequence). This CDR3 is built from 16 residues. The CDR3 spells CASSYSGTPNTGELFF. The CDR3 coding sequence is TGTGCCAGCAGCTATTCCGGGACACCGAACACCGGGGAGCTGTTTTTT.

The gene calls are TRBV10-3 and TRBJ1-2; D is unclear. Trimming removed 11 bases at V and 2 bases at J, with 24 bases between. CDR3 size: 16 residues. The V gene's germline CDR1 is ENHRY and CDR2 SYGVKD. CDR3 in DNA: TGTGCCGTGTATAGTTCCCAACCTGGAGGAAACTATGGCTACACCTTC. It is translated as CAVYSSQPGGNYGYTF.

The chain employs TRBV11-3 and TRBJ1-1; a possible D gene is TRBD1 (6 bases). The CDR3 runs to 13 residues. Germline CDR1 is SGHNT and CDR2 is YENEEA. Trimming pared 5 bases from V and 4 bases from J, leaving 11 bases between. CDR3 residues: CASSKDSATEAFF. The CDR3, as DNA: TGTGCCAGCAGCAAGGACAGTGCCACTGAAGCTTTCTTT.

V and J are TRBV5-6 and TRBJ2-1, with TRBD1 matching 7 bases. Germline V gene data show CDR1 as SGHDT and CDR2 as YYEEEE. V lost 4 bases to trimming and J lost 7 bases; unmatched junction nucleotides: 11. There are 15 residues in the CDR3. Written as DNA, the CDR3 is TGTGCCAGCAGCCAACCGGGACAGAGACGGAATGAGCAGTTCTTC. Its translation is CASSQPGQRRNEQFF.

The V gene is TRBV7-9, the J gene TRBJ1-1; D unresolved. Between the trimmed V and J ends, which lost 0 bases and 5 bases, there was a span of 7 bases. The CDR3 totals 13 residues. The germline gives CDR1 SEHNR, CDR2 FQNEAQ (reference sequence). CDR3 residues: CASSLALSTEAFF. The DNA of the CDR3 is TGTGCCAGCAGCTTAGCGCTATCAACTGAAGCTTTCTTT.

This chain joins TRBV15 and TRBJ1-5; perhaps TRBD1 as D (6 bases). Germline V gene data show CDR1 as LNHNV and CDR2 as YYDKDF (reference sequence). V was clipped by 0 bases and J by 7 bases, with 13 bases between them. The CDR3 loop spans 15 amino acids. The CDR3 region has the DNA TGTGCCACCAGCAGAGAACTCAGGGGCGGGCAGCCCCAGCATTTT. Residues: CATSRELRGGQPQHF.

This chain uses TRBV7-2 with TRBJ2-3; D not resolved. Germline lookup yields CDR1 SGHTA and CDR2 FQGNSA. The ends were cut back, 0 bases at V and 3 bases at J, with 4 bases in the middle. The CDR3 is 13 residues long. CDR3 in amino acids: CASSLAQTDTQYF. The CDR3 nucleotides read TGTGCCAGCAGCTTAGCTCAAACAGATACGCAGTATTTT.

This clone was seen once. This chain joins TRBV25-1 and TRBJ2-7; 11 positions agree with TRBD2. The junction had 4 bases not matched to a gene; V was cut back by 3 bases and J by 3 bases. The CDR3 length is 15 residues. The V gene's germline CDR1 is MGHDK and CDR2 SYGVNS. CDR3 DNA: TGTGCCAGCAGTGACCCGACTAGCGGGGACTACGAGCAGTACTTC. It codes for CASSDPTSGDYEQYF.

V usage is TRBV6-1 and J usage is TRBJ1-5, with 8 bases identical to TRBD1. V was clipped by 3 bases and J by 4 bases; unmatched bases: 5. The CDR3 contains 15 residues. From germline, CDR1 is MNHNS and CDR2 SASEGT. Here the CDR3 reads CASSETGDGNQPQHF. The CDR3 DNA reads TGTGCCAGCAGTGAGACAGGGGATGGGAATCAGCCCCAGCATTTT.